The 10 T cell receptor beta chains reported below all come from one sample, sequenced in a study of cytomegalovirus exposure and HLA in healthy donors (dated by TCRdb to the late 2010s). Library preparation employed the immunoSEQ multiplex PCR assay. For the multiplex PCR, a mixture combining 60 forward primers for TCR Vbeta segments and 13 reverse primers for TCR Jbeta segments was used. As stored in TCRdb, this immuneACCESS dataset retains in-frame rearrangements with V and J assigned. A fraction of the clones does not appear; measured against another copy, unresolved V genes explain less than half of the discrepancy, and the remainder lacks a known reason. The sample table shows some 130,000 clones, and roughly 80% are seen once. The leading ten clones occupy approximately 1.5% of the sample. Sequences were obtained from PBMCs. These receptors were taken from a female donor in good health and CMV-seronegative.

The V gene is TRBV28, the J gene TRBJ1-2; D remains unclear. The CDR3 is made up of 14 amino acids. With 2 bases removed from V and 5 bases from J, the gap between germline ends came to 12 bases. Germline V lookup: CDR1 MDHEN, CDR2 SYDVKM. CDR3 in amino acids: CASSLGNRRYGYTF. Written as DNA, the CDR3 is TGTGCCAGCAGTTTAGGAAACAGAAGATATGGCTACACCTTC.

This chain links TRBV7-3 with TRBJ2-4; TRBD2 is a possible D gene (7 bases). Germline CDR1 and CDR2: SGHTA and FQGTGA. V lost 5 bases and J 7 bases, leaving 15 bases between the germline ends. CDR3 length: 14 amino acids. CDR3 sequence reads: CASSPRGGTNIQYF. The CDR3 DNA is TGTGCCAGCAGCCCCAGGGGAGGGACGAACATTCAGTACTTC.

The genes are TRBV28 and TRBJ1-2; possibly TRBD1 for D (6 bases). The V gene lost 2 bases and the J gene lost 5 bases, with 9 bases spanning the gap. The CDR3 has 13 amino acids. CDR1 MDHEN and CDR2 SYDVKM come from the germline V gene. The CDR3 DNA is TGTGCCAGCAGTTTAGGACAGATGTATGGCTACACCTTC. Protein product: CASSLGQMYGYTF.

This clone came up once. The chain combines TRBV6-1 with TRBJ2-7; tentative D call: TRBD1 (5 bases). Trimming stripped 6 bases from V and 0 bases from J, with 12 bases between. The CDR3 is 14 amino acids. CDR1 MNHNS and CDR2 SASEGT come from the germline V gene. The CDR3 DNA reads as TGTGCCAGCAGACCCTCAGGGTCCTCCTACGAGCAGTACTTC. Protein: CASRPSGSSYEQYF.

This clone has a handful of counts. The rearrangement links TRBV7-9 to TRBJ1-1; 8 bases fit TRBD1. With V trimmed by 6 bases and J by 0 bases, 9 bases remained unmatched. CDR3 size: 16 residues. CDR1 is SEHNR, CDR2 FQNEAQ, per germline (reference sequence). The CDR3 DNA reads TGTGCCAGCAGTAAACGACAGGGGCCCATGAACACTGAAGCTTTCTTT. Translation: CASSKRQGPMNTEAFF.

V is TRBV5-1 and J is TRBJ2-1; D is undetermined. The CDR3 has 14 amino acids. V lost 4 bases to trimming and J lost 5 bases, with 13 bases between them. CDR1 SGHRS and CDR2 YFSETQ come from the germline V gene. The CDR3 nucleotides read TGCGCCAGCAGCAACCCGGGTACCAACAATGAGCAGTTCTTC. Amino acid sequence: CASSNPGTNNEQFF.

This rearrangement joins TRBV9 to TRBJ1-1, with a possible D match to TRBD1 (5 bases). Deletions cut 0 bases from V and 4 bases from J, with 10 bases between. Germline CDR1 and CDR2: SGDLS and YYNGEE. CDR3 size: 14 residues. The CDR3 loop is CASSVVGVGTEAFF. CDR3 nucleotide sequence: TGTGCCAGCAGCGTAGTAGGGGTTGGCACTGAAGCTTTCTTT.

This clone has just a few counts. The chain employs TRBV2 and TRBJ1-4, with D perhaps matching TRBD1 (6 bases). This CDR3 has 12 residues. V lost 8 bases to trimming and J lost 4 bases, with 8 bases between them. Germline V CDR1 and CDR2: SNHLY, FYNNEI. CDR3 sequence reads: CASGQNNEKLFF. In DNA form, the CDR3 reads TGTGCCAGCGGACAGAATAATGAAAAACTGTTTTTT.

The chain links TRBV2 to TRBJ1-6; 8 nucleotides align to TRBD1. Germline trimming cut 8 bases from V and 14 bases from J; bases unmatched to any gene: 14. Germline CDR1 is SNHLY and CDR2 is FYNNEI. The CDR3 is 14 residues long. CDR3 sequence: CASQRGSQTGALHF. As DNA, the CDR3 is TGTGCCAGCCAAAGGGGCTCGCAGACAGGGGCCCTCCACTTT.

The gene calls are TRBV4-3 and TRBJ2-3, with D tentatively TRBD2 (6 bases). The CDR3 is 17 amino acids. The V and J ends lost 0 bases and 2 bases respectively, with 15 bases between them. The germline CDR1 and CDR2 sequences are LGHNA and YSLEER. The CDR3 loop reads CASSQDHGGLNTDTQYF. The CDR3 bases are TGCGCCAGCAGCCAAGACCACGGGGGTTTGAACACAGATACGCAGTATTTT.